This T cell receptor (beta chain) was sequenced in a study of Graves' ophthalmopathy and Graves' hyperthyroidism. Study summary: Samples of peripheral blood were obtained at initial diagnosis, prior to treatment of any kind. Study-level points and caveats: Most thyroid clonotypes with frequency above 0.001 were detected in blood too. Sensitivity reached approximately 88% and specificity about 81% for a 13-signature model separating ophthalmopathy from stable hyperthyroidism.

A remark on this clonotype: Its antigen is unknown.

Amplified TCR beta CDR3 regions were obtained using RNA transcripts as template. A first-round RT-PCR used HTBI primers, followed by a second-round multiplex PCR. MiXCR, run by TCRdb on the multiplex PCR reads, gives a single entry per CDR3 protein. The table lists roughly 700,000 distinct CDR3 sequences, around 40% of them singletons. Patients were left out if they had other autoimmune diseases, uncontrolled infections, pregnancy or lactation. The sequencing sample was made of peripheral blood. This TCR derives from an adult man with Graves' ophthalmopathy.

CDR3 region: CAISGQGDDGYTF. DNA for the CDR3: TGTGCCATCAGCGGACAGGGGGACGATGGCTACACCTTC. The rearrangement links TRBV10-3 to TRBJ1-2; 10 positions agree with TRBD1. CDR1 ENHRY and CDR2 SYGVKD come from the germline V gene. This CDR3 contains 13 residues. With 6 bases clipped from V and 6 bases from J, the junction kept 4 bases outside the gene matches.